The rows below give T cell receptor beta chains drawn from one sample of a study of OX40 agonist ivuxolimab in advanced cancers. Here immunoSEQ multiplex PCR was the method, and the copy in TCRdb shows in-frame clones only, minus some. The sample shows tens of thousands of clones, 75% to 85% of them seen only once. Sequencing was performed on CD4+ or CD8+ T cells sorted from blood, taken in a trial of the OX40 agonist ivuxolimab. These TCRs come from an adult with an advanced solid tumor such as melanoma, head and neck, liver or kidney cancer. Each CDR3 is given with its conserved first and last residue. The D gene is left open where the match is weak. Not every row has a clone size; where given, it reads once, few, many or a size class.

v_call: TRBV6-1; j_call: TRBJ1-5; clone_size: -; d_call: -; cdr3_nt: TGTGCCAGCAGTGAGGAAAGGACCCTGTCGGTGCCCCAGCATTTT; cdr3_aa: CASSEERTLSVPQHF
v_call: TRBV5-1; j_call: TRBJ2-2; clone_size: -; d_call: TRBD1; cdr3_nt: TGCGCCAGCAGGGGGACAGGGGGCCCAATAAACACCGGGGAGCTGTTTTTT; cdr3_aa: CASRGTGGPINTGELFF
v_call: TRBV7-9; j_call: TRBJ2-1; clone_size: -; d_call: TRBD1; cdr3_nt: TGTGCCAGCATCGAGGGGGCCAGTGAGCAGTTCTTC; cdr3_aa: CASIEGASEQFF
v_call: TRBV27; j_call: TRBJ2-7; clone_size: -; d_call: -; cdr3_nt: TGTGCCAGCTCGAATAACGGCCCCTACGAGCAGTACTTC; cdr3_aa: CASSNNGPYEQYF
v_call: TRBV6-5; j_call: TRBJ2-7; clone_size: once; d_call: TRBD1; cdr3_nt: TGTGCCAGCAGTTATCTCCCGACAGGGCTCAGCGAGCAGTACTTC; cdr3_aa: CASSYLPTGLSEQYF
v_call: TRBV27; j_call: TRBJ2-7; clone_size: -; d_call: TRBD1; cdr3_nt: TGTGCCAGCAGAGGACAGGATAGGCCCTACGAGCAGTACTTC; cdr3_aa: CASRGQDRPYEQYF
v_call: TRBV7-8; j_call: TRBJ2-3; clone_size: -; d_call: -; cdr3_nt: TGTGCCAGCAGCCCGTTCCCGGGGGATACGCAGTATTTT; cdr3_aa: CASSPFPGDTQYF
v_call: TRBV4-3; j_call: TRBJ1-4; clone_size: -; d_call: -; cdr3_nt: TGCGCCAGCAGCCGCATAACCGGTGGTGGTGAAAAACTGTTTTTT; cdr3_aa: CASSRITGGGEKLFF
v_call: TRBV19; j_call: TRBJ2-7; clone_size: -; d_call: TRBD1; cdr3_nt: TGTGCCAGTGGCTGGGGACAGGGGTACGAGCAGTACTTC; cdr3_aa: CASGWGQGYEQYF
v_call: TRBV9; j_call: TRBJ2-7; clone_size: -; d_call: TRBD1; cdr3_nt: TGTGCCAGCAGCGTAGAGACAGGGCCTATCTACGAGCAGTACTTC; cdr3_aa: CASSVETGPIYEQYF
v_call: TRBV2; j_call: TRBJ2-2; clone_size: -; d_call: -; cdr3_nt: TGTGCCAGCAGTTTCCGCCCAGTGGACACCGGGGAGCTGTTTTTT; cdr3_aa: CASSFRPVDTGELFF
v_call: TRBV6-6; j_call: TRBJ1-4; clone_size: -; d_call: -; cdr3_nt: TGTGCCAGCAGTTACAGCCGGAGGCAAGAAAAACTGTTTTTT; cdr3_aa: CASSYSRRQEKLFF
v_call: TRBV4-2; j_call: TRBJ1-1; clone_size: -; d_call: -; cdr3_nt: TGTGCCAGCAGCCAAGAACTGGGCTCCCCGGAAGCTTTCTTT; cdr3_aa: CASSQELGSPEAFF
v_call: TRBV27; j_call: TRBJ2-7; clone_size: -; d_call: -; cdr3_nt: TGTGCCAGCAGTAGGGTCGACAGGACCTACGAGCAGTACTTC; cdr3_aa: CASSRVDRTYEQYF
v_call: TRBV28; j_call: TRBJ1-3; clone_size: -; d_call: -; cdr3_nt: TGTGCCACCCAGGGGATTGGAAACACCATATATTTT; cdr3_aa: CATQGIGNTIYF
v_call: TRBV9; j_call: TRBJ2-1; clone_size: once; d_call: TRBD1; cdr3_nt: TGTGCCAGCAGCCGACAGGGGGACACCTACAATGAGCAGTTCTTC; cdr3_aa: CASSRQGDTYNEQFF
v_call: TRBV7-9; j_call: TRBJ1-4; clone_size: -; d_call: -; cdr3_nt: TGTGCCAGCAGCAGATACGAAAAACTGTTTTTT; cdr3_aa: CASSRYEKLFF
v_call: TRBV29-1; j_call: TRBJ2-3; clone_size: -; d_call: TRBD2; cdr3_nt: TGCAGCGTTGAATTACTAGCGGGTTACACAGATACGCAGTATTTT; cdr3_aa: CSVELLAGYTDTQYF
v_call: TRBV6-5; j_call: TRBJ2-7; clone_size: -; d_call: -; cdr3_nt: TGTGCCAGCAGTTACGGGCAGGCTTATTACGAGCAGTACTTC; cdr3_aa: CASSYGQAYYEQYF
v_call: TRBV27; j_call: TRBJ2-1; clone_size: once; d_call: -; cdr3_nt: TGTGCCAGCAGTTTAATTGACTTTTACAATGAGCAGTTCTTC; cdr3_aa: CASSLIDFYNEQFF
v_call: TRBV30; j_call: TRBJ2-5; clone_size: -; d_call: -; cdr3_nt: TGTGCCTGGAGCGCCACAAGAGACCAGTACTTC; cdr3_aa: CAWSATRDQYF
v_call: TRBV6-1; j_call: TRBJ2-7; clone_size: -; d_call: -; cdr3_nt: TGTGCCAGCAGTGAAGCGCTTGACCTATCCTACGAGCAGTACTTC; cdr3_aa: CASSEALDLSYEQYF
v_call: TRBV28; j_call: TRBJ1-1; clone_size: -; d_call: -; cdr3_nt: TGTGCCAGCAGTTTATATTCGGATGGGAACACTGAAGCTTTCTTT; cdr3_aa: CASSLYSDGNTEAFF
v_call: TRBV7-3; j_call: TRBJ2-1; clone_size: -; d_call: TRBD2; cdr3_nt: TGTGCCAGCAGCCTATGGGCTAGCGGAGACAATGAGCAGTTCTTC; cdr3_aa: CASSLWASGDNEQFF
v_call: TRBV6-6; j_call: TRBJ1-5; clone_size: -; d_call: -; cdr3_nt: TGTGCCAGCAGTACCGGGAGCCTAAATCAGCCCCAGCATTTT; cdr3_aa: CASSTGSLNQPQHF
v_call: TRBV6-4; j_call: TRBJ2-2; clone_size: medium-sized; d_call: TRBD2; cdr3_nt: TGTGCCAGCAGACTAGCGGGGGACACCGGGGAGCTGTTTTTT; cdr3_aa: CASRLAGDTGELFF
v_call: TRBV7-2; j_call: TRBJ2-5; clone_size: many; d_call: -; cdr3_nt: TGTGCCAGCAGCTTCGCGGGGCGTCGGAGCCAGTACTTC; cdr3_aa: CASSFAGRRSQYF
v_call: TRBV5-1; j_call: TRBJ2-7; clone_size: few; d_call: -; cdr3_nt: TGCGCCAGCAGCTTGGGAATCAACTACGAGCAGTACTTC; cdr3_aa: CASSLGINYEQYF
v_call: TRBV14; j_call: TRBJ2-7; clone_size: -; d_call: TRBD1; cdr3_nt: TGTGCCAGCAGCCACCGACAGGGCCACGAGCAGTACTTC; cdr3_aa: CASSHRQGHEQYF
v_call: TRBV5-1; j_call: TRBJ2-3; clone_size: -; d_call: -; cdr3_nt: TGCGCCAGCAGCCCGTACCGCGGGGGCACAGATACGCAGTATTTT; cdr3_aa: CASSPYRGGTDTQYF
v_call: TRBV27; j_call: TRBJ2-7; clone_size: -; d_call: -; cdr3_nt: TGTGCCAGCAGTTTAGGACGGGCTTTCGAGCAGTACTTC; cdr3_aa: CASSLGRAFEQYF
v_call: TRBV27; j_call: TRBJ2-5; clone_size: -; d_call: -; cdr3_nt: TGTGCCAGCAGTTTAGCAGGGGACCAAGAGACCCAGTACTTC; cdr3_aa: CASSLAGDQETQYF
v_call: TRBV7-2; j_call: TRBJ1-4; clone_size: -; d_call: -; cdr3_nt: TGTGCCAGCAGCCTCCCCCCGAGGGTACCTAATGAAAAACTGTTTTTT; cdr3_aa: CASSLPPRVPNEKLFF